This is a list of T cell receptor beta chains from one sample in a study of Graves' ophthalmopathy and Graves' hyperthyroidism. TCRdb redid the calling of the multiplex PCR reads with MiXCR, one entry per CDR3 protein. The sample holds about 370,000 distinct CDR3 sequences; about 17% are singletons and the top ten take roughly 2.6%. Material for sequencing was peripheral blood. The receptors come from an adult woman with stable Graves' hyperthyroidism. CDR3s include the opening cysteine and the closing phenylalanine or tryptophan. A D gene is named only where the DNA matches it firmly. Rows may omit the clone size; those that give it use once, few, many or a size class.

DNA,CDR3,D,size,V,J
TGTGCCAGCAGCGCGACTAGCGGAGAGATCTACGAGCAGTACTTC,CASSATSGEIYEQYF,TRBD2,many,TRBV9,TRBJ2-7
TGTGCCAGCAGTTTAGTTACAGAGGGCGAAAAGCTAGCCAAAAACATTCAGTACTTC,CASSLVTEGEKLAKNIQYF,NA,NA,TRBV12-3/TRBV12-4,TRBJ2-4
TGCAGCGTTGCCGGGGACCTAGGGGCTAACTATGGCTACACCTTC,CSVAGDLGANYGYTF,NA,many,TRBV29-1,TRBJ1-2
TGCGCCAGCAGCCAACTTCCTCAGGAATTCCGAAACACCATATATTTT,CASSQLPQEFRNTIYF,NA,few,TRBV4-1,TRBJ1-3
TGTGCCAGTATGAAGGGACAGGGGAATCAGCCCCAGCATTTT,CASMKGQGNQPQHF,TRBD1,many,TRBV19,TRBJ1-5
TGTGCCTGGAGTGAGAGCGGATTCTACGAGCAGTACTTC,CAWSESGFYEQYF,NA,many,TRBV30,TRBJ2-7
TGCGCCAGCAGCTACGACCGGGACAGGGGGCCGTCGAACACTGAAGCTTTCTTT,CASSYDRDRGPSNTEAFF,TRBD1,NA,TRBV5-1,TRBJ1-1
TGTGCCAGCAGTCATAGGGGGGGCGGCAGGTATCAGCCTCAGCATTTT,CASSHRGGGRYQPQHF,NA,NA,TRBV12-3/TRBV12-4,TRBJ1-5
TGTGCCAGCAACACAGGGGGCGCAAGGGGCACTGAAGCTTTCTTT,CASNTGGARGTEAFF,TRBD1,many,TRBV27,TRBJ1-1
TGCAGTGCTCCTAGAACGAACACTGAAGCTTTCTTT,CSAPRTNTEAFF,NA,many,TRBV20-1,TRBJ1-1
TGCAGTGCTAGTAGTCCAGGGGTTAACTATGGCTACACCTTC,CSASSPGVNYGYTF,NA,many,TRBV20-1,TRBJ1-2
TGTGCCAGTAGCTTCCCTACAGGGGAAGGGATGAACACTGAAGCTTTCTTT,CASSFPTGEGMNTEAFF,TRBD1,many,TRBV19,TRBJ1-1
TGTGCCATCAGTGAGTCGAGGGGCTCCTACGAGCAGTACTTC,CAISESRGSYEQYF,NA,many,TRBV10-3,TRBJ2-7